The rows below give T cell receptor beta chains drawn from one sample of a study of Graves' ophthalmopathy and Graves' hyperthyroidism. TCRdb reprocessed the multiplex PCR reads with MiXCR, giving one entry per CDR3 protein. This sample yields 500,000 to 700,000 distinct CDR3 sequences, of which about a fifth are seen a single time; 7.1% belongs to the top ten. Source material: peripheral blood. Receptor source: a woman in her late teens or twenties with stable Graves' hyperthyroidism. Some clones in this sample may be carry-over from other donors' samples. The CDR3 runs from the conserved cysteine through the conserved F or W. A D gene is named only where the DNA matches it firmly. Expanded clones are given a class, and other clones once, few, many or no size at all.

V	size	J	D	DNA	CDR3
TRBV11-2	many	TRBJ2-7	TRBD1	TGTGCCAGCAGCTCCGTCCGACAGGGTAACGAGCAGTACTTC	CASSSVRQGNEQYF
TRBV5-6	.	TRBJ1-1	.	TGTGCCAGCAGCCCGAGGAAGGGAGGCCTGCTCGCTTTCTTT	CASSPRKGGLLAFF
TRBV6-2/TRBV6-3	few	TRBJ2-7	TRBD2	TGTGCCAGCAGGAGAACAGGGGGCTGGACTAGCGGGTACCACGAGCAGTACTTC	CASRRTGGWTSGYHEQYF
TRBV7-8	.	TRBJ1-1	.	TGTGCCAGCAGCTTAGGAAACAGCCCTAACACTGAAGCTTTCTTT	CASSLGNSPNTEAFF
TRBV29-1	few	TRBJ1-2	TRBD1	TGCAGCGCAAAACAGGGGGCGGGAGGCTACACCTTC	CSAKQGAGGYTF
TRBV29-1	many	TRBJ1-3	.	TGCAGCGTTTCCGGGCGCCGAAACACCATATATTTT	CSVSGRRNTIYF
TRBV10-3	.	TRBJ2-7	.	TGTGCCTTAGGGACGAGCTTGACCAACGAGCAGTACTTC	CALGTSLTNEQYF
TRBV9	.	TRBJ1-6	.	TGTGCCAGCATCTACGGGGCTAGTGATTCACCCCTCCACTTT	CASIYGASDSPLHF
TRBV9	.	TRBJ1-1	.	TGTGCCAGCAGCGTCCGACATATGAACACTGGAGCTTTCTTT	CASSVRHMNTGAFF
TRBV28	many	TRBJ2-6	.	TGTGCCAGTCACCGGTCAAAAAGCTCTGGGGCCAACGTCCTGACTTTC	CASHRSKSSGANVLTF
TRBV11-2	.	TRBJ2-3	.	TGTGCCAGCAGCTTAGACTTGACAGATACGCAGTATTTT	CASSLDLTDTQYF
TRBV20-1	many	TRBJ2-1	.	TGCAGTGCTAGGGCTAGCGCGCGCAATGAGCAGTTCTTC	CSARASARNEQFF
TRBV2	many	TRBJ2-7	.	TGTGCCAGCAGTAGGCTAGTCCTGTCCTACGAGCAGTACTTC	CASSRLVLSYEQYF
TRBV2	few	TRBJ2-2	.	TGTGCCAGCAGTGATATTGGGGTGGCGAACACCGGGGAGCTGTTTTTT	CASSDIGVANTGELFF
TRBV9	.	TRBJ2-2	.	TGTGCCAGCGTACCGGGGAGTAGGAACACCGGGGAGCTGTTTTTT	CASVPGSRNTGELFF
TRBV12-3/TRBV12-4	many	TRBJ2-7	TRBD1	TGTGCCAGCAGACTGACAGGGTCTTCCTACGAGCAGTACTTC	CASRLTGSSYEQYF
TRBV5-1	few	TRBJ2-7	.	TGCGCCAGCAGCCCAGGACGACCTGGTTCCTACGAGCAGTACTTC	CASSPGRPGSYEQYF
TRBV30	many	TRBJ1-2	.	TGTGCCTGGCGACAGGCTAACTATGGCTACACCTTC	CAWRQANYGYTF
TRBV9	many	TRBJ2-5	TRBD1	TGTGCCAGCAGCTCCATGGGACAGCAAGAGACCCAGTACTTC	CASSSMGQQETQYF
TRBV3-1	.	TRBJ2-7	TRBD1	TGTGCCAGCAGCCCCCAGGGGGCGCGTGACTACGAGCAGTACTTC	CASSPQGARDYEQYF
TRBV30	many	TRBJ1-1	.	TGTGCCTGGAGGGGGATGAACACTGAAGCTTTCTTT	CAWRGMNTEAFF
TRBV3-1	.	TRBJ2-7	TRBD2	TGTGCCAGCAGCCAAGCAAGCGGGGGTTTCGACGAGCAGTACTTC	CASSQASGGFDEQYF
TRBV30	.	TRBJ1-1	.	TGTGCCTGGAGTGTACGGGCCCAAAGGTACACTGAAGCTTTCTTT	CAWSVRAQRYTEAFF
TRBV5-5	many	TRBJ1-2	TRBD1	TGTGCCAGCAGCTTGGCTTCGGGACAGCCCTCTTATGGCTACACCTTC	CASSLASGQPSYGYTF
TRBV6-2/TRBV6-3	many	TRBJ1-2	.	TGTGCCAGCACCTCCGGGCGGATTAACTATGGCTACACCTTC	CASTSGRINYGYTF
TRBV7-2	many	TRBJ2-5	.	TGTGCCAGCAGCTTGAAGACAGGGACTTGGGGGGAGACCCAGTACTTC	CASSLKTGTWGETQYF
TRBV20-1	.	TRBJ1-5	TRBD1	TGCAGTGTAAGTTTCACAGGGGGACGCAATCAGCCCCAGCATTTT	CSVSFTGGRNQPQHF
TRBV28	many	TRBJ1-5	TRBD1	TGTGCCAGCAGCCAGACAGGGATCGGTCAGCCCCAGCATTTT	CASSQTGIGQPQHF
TRBV7-9	many	TRBJ1-1	TRBD1	TGTGCCAGCAGCCAATTAGGACAGGGGAAGACTGAAGCTTTCTTT	CASSQLGQGKTEAFF
TRBV7-2	many	TRBJ1-6	.	TGTGCCAGCAGCTTAGACCCCTACTATAATTCACCCCTCCACTTT	CASSLDPYYNSPLHF
TRBV28	once	TRBJ2-7	TRBD2	TGTGCCAGCAGTGCGGGACTAGCGGGGATCTACGAGCAGTACTTC	CASSAGLAGIYEQYF
TRBV24-1	many	TRBJ1-2	.	TGTGCCACCAGTGATTTCAAGGATGGCTACACCTTC	CATSDFKDGYTF
TRBV29-1	many	TRBJ1-1	.	TGCAGCGTTGGGGAGGTACGTACACCGAATGAAGCTTTCTTT	CSVGEVRTPNEAFF
TRBV4-1	.	TRBJ2-6	TRBD1	TGCGCCAGCAGCCAAGCCCCGGACAGGGGGCTTGTTGGGGCCAACGTCCTGACTTTC	CASSQAPDRGLVGANVLTF
TRBV7-3	many	TRBJ2-2	TRBD1	TGTGCCAGCCGACGGGACAGGGAATTGCACGGGGAGCTGTTTTTT	CASRRDRELHGELFF
TRBV19	many	TRBJ1-5	TRBD1	TGTGCCAGTAGTAGGCCGCCGGACAGGAGCCATGGCAATCAGCCCCAGCATTTT	CASSRPPDRSHGNQPQHF
TRBV6-4	many	TRBJ2-7	TRBD1	TGTGCCAGCCGAAAAGATGTGCCGGACAGGGTCCTTTCCTACGAGCAGTACTTC	CASRKDVPDRVLSYEQYF
TRBV27	.	TRBJ1-2	.	TGTGCCAGCAGTTCCGGACAGAAGATAACGAAATACACCTTC	CASSSGQKITKYTF
TRBV12-3/TRBV12-4	.	TRBJ1-2	.	TGTGCCAGCTCCAGTACAGGGTCAAGCTACACCTTC	CASSSTGSSYTF
TRBV6-1	many	TRBJ2-7	TRBD1	TGTGCCAGCAGTGGAGGGACAGGGGACTCCTACGAGCAGTACTTC	CASSGGTGDSYEQYF
TRBV27	.	TRBJ2-7	.	TGTGCCAGTGGGGGAAGTGGTACCTACGAGCAGTACTTC	CASGGSGTYEQYF
TRBV6-4	many	TRBJ1-1	TRBD1	TGTGCCAGCAGTCCGCCGGGACAGAGCTTGATGAACACTGAAGCTTTCTTT	CASSPPGQSLMNTEAFF
TRBV15	.	TRBJ1-2	TRBD1	TGTGCCACCAGCGCGTCACAGGGACAGGGGAATGGCTACACCTTC	CATSASQGQGNGYTF
TRBV28	.	TRBJ2-7	TRBD2	TGTGCCAGCAGCGGGATACTAGCGGGAGGCCTCGACGAGCAGTACTTC	CASSGILAGGLDEQYF
TRBV27	many	TRBJ2-7	.	TGTGCCAGCAGTTTAAAGGCAGGGAGCTCCTACGAGCAGTACTTC	CASSLKAGSSYEQYF
TRBV5-6	many	TRBJ2-7	.	TGTGCCAGCAGCTTAGGACTACGGGAGCAGTACTTC	CASSLGLREQYF
TRBV19	.	TRBJ1-5	.	TGTGCCAGTACCATAGGTCAAGGCAATCAGCCCCAGCATTTT	CASTIGQGNQPQHF
TRBV30	.	TRBJ1-5	.	TGTGCCTGGAGCCACGGGGGGACGGCCCAGCCCCAGCATTTT	CAWSHGGTAQPQHF
TRBV6-1	once	TRBJ1-1	TRBD1	TGTGCCAGCAGCAAAATGACAGGGGGCTGGAAAGCTTTCTTT	CASSKMTGGWKAFF
TRBV24-1	.	TRBJ1-5	.	TGTGCCACCAGGCGTGCCCTACAGTTTTATCAGCCCCAGCATTTT	CATRRALQFYQPQHF
TRBV5-1	many	TRBJ1-6	.	TGCGCCAGCAGGTTTACGACCCAGGGGAATAATTCACCCCTCCACTTT	CASRFTTQGNNSPLHF
TRBV4-1	many	TRBJ2-7	.	TGCGCCAGCAGCCAAGAAGAGGGTGCCCACGACCACGAGCAGTACTTC	CASSQEEGAHDHEQYF
TRBV24-1	many	TRBJ1-5	TRBD1	TGTGCCACCAGTGACCAGGGGGGTCAGCCCCAGCATTTT	CATSDQGGQPQHF
TRBV6-1	.	TRBJ2-7	TRBD2	TGTGCCAGCACCGGAACTAGCGGGGCTACCTACGAGCAGTACTTC	CASTGTSGATYEQYF
TRBV19	.	TRBJ2-7	.	TGTGCCAGTAGTATGGCTCAGGGGTGGTACGAGCAGTACTTC	CASSMAQGWYEQYF
TRBV28	.	TRBJ2-6	.	TGTGCCAACGGAAAGTTATCCTCTGGGGCCAACGTCCTGACTTTC	CANGKLSSGANVLTF
TRBV30	.	TRBJ2-7	.	TGTGCCTGGAGTGCCTCTGACAGACCTACTTACGAGCAGTACTTC	CAWSASDRPTYEQYF
TRBV7-9	once	TRBJ2-7	.	TGTGCCAGCAGCCCCCTCGGGCAGGTCGCCTACGAGCAGTACTTC	CASSPLGQVAYEQYF
TRBV9	.	TRBJ1-6	TRBD1	TGTGCCAGCAGCGGACAGGGGAAAAATAATTCACCCCTCCACTTT	CASSGQGKNNSPLHF
TRBV6-1	.	TRBJ1-1	TRBD1	TGCGCCAGCACGAGGACAGGCACCACTGAAGCTTTCTTT	CASTRTGTTEAFF